These T cell receptor beta chains were read from a single sample in a study of CD8+ T cells in alopecia areata. Clones were read by immunoSEQ multiplex PCR, and TCRdb kept only the in-frame ones, dropping some. The data contain over 14,000 clones, around 60% of them singletons. The sequenced sample consisted of CD4+ Tregs sorted from blood. These receptors all stem from a human donor with alopecia areata. CDR3s include the opening cysteine and the closing phenylalanine or tryptophan. A D gene is named only where the DNA matches it firmly. Some rows have no size entry. The others give once, few or many, or a class for an expanded clone.

V	size	J	D	DNA	CDR3
TRBV6-5	NA	TRBJ2-2	NA	TGTGCCAGCGCGCGCCGGGACTTACACACCGGGGAGCCGTTTTTT	CASARRDLHTGEPFF
TRBV27	NA	TRBJ1-2	TRBD1	TGTGCCAGCAGCAGACCAACAGGGGGCGGAAACTATGGCTACACCTTC	CASSRPTGGGNYGYTF
TRBV4-1	NA	TRBJ1-1	TRBD1	TGCGCCAGCAGCCTCAGGGGGTCGTCGAACACTGAAGCTTTCTTT	CASSLRGSSNTEAFF
TRBV6-5	NA	TRBJ2-7	TRBD1	TGTGCCGTGGCCGGGACAGGGGATCGGGAGCAGTACTTC	CAVAGTGDREQYF
TRBV15	NA	TRBJ2-7	NA	TGTGCCACCAGCAGCATCCGATCCGAGCAGTACTTC	CATSSIRSEQYF
TRBV2	few	TRBJ1-4	NA	TGTGCCTGCGGACAGTACGCAACTAATGAAAAACTGTTTTTT	CACGQYATNEKLFF
TRBV28	NA	TRBJ2-7	NA	TGTGCCAGCAGTCGGGGAACCTACGAGCAGTACTTC	CASSRGTYEQYF
TRBV28	NA	TRBJ1-5	NA	TGTGCCAGCAGTTTATGGGGGCAAACAGGGATGAGCAGCAATCAGCCCCAGCATTTT	CASSLWGQTGMSSNQPQHF
TRBV4-1	few	TRBJ2-6	TRBD1	TGCGCCAGCAGCCGCACAGGGGGCCCTGGGGCCAACGTCCTGACTTTC	CASSRTGGPGANVLTF
TRBV29-1	NA	TRBJ2-7	NA	TGCAGCGTTGAAAGGGCCGGCGAGCAGTACTTC	CSVERAGEQYF
TRBV5-1	NA	TRBJ1-1	NA	TGCGCCAGCAGCTTGGGAGTCCAGAAAACTGAAGCTTTCTTT	CASSLGVQKTEAFF
TRBV7-8	NA	TRBJ2-1	NA	TGTGCCAGCAGCGGGAGACATACCTACAATGAGCAGTTCTTC	CASSGRHTYNEQFF
TRBV5-1	NA	TRBJ1-1	TRBD1	TGCGCCAGCCCTAGAGACAGGGTGAACACTGAAGCTTTCTTT	CASPRDRVNTEAFF
TRBV29-1	few	TRBJ2-7	NA	TGCAGCGTTGGGAGGGGCCCGAATGCCAACGAGCAGTACTTC	CSVGRGPNANEQYF
TRBV19	NA	TRBJ2-1	TRBD1	TGTGCCAGTAAGGTCAGGGGGAGTGGTGAGCAGTTCTTC	CASKVRGSGEQFF
TRBV7-3	NA	TRBJ1-5	NA	TGTGCCAGCAGTTTAGGTACAGGCGGCAATCAGCCCCAGCATTTT	CASSLGTGGNQPQHF
TRBV28	few	TRBJ1-5	NA	TGTGCCAGCAGTTTGATACATAGCAATCAGCCCCAGCATTTT	CASSLIHSNQPQHF
TRBV5-1	NA	TRBJ2-1	NA	TGCGCCAGCAGCTTGGCCCTGGGGGCGGTCTACAATGAGCAGTTCTTC	CASSLALGAVYNEQFF
TRBV7-3	NA	TRBJ2-2	NA	TGTGCCAGCAGCCCTCTAGTGTGGAACACCGGGGAGCTGTTTTTT	CASSPLVWNTGELFF
TRBV5-1	NA	TRBJ2-7	NA	TGCGCCAGCAGCTTGGCCGGGGCGGACGAGCAGTACTTC	CASSLAGADEQYF
TRBV5-1	NA	TRBJ2-1	NA	TGCGCCAGCAGCTTGGGAGGAGAGCAGTTCTTC	CASSLGGEQFF
TRBV5-1	NA	TRBJ2-7	NA	TGCGCCAGCAGCTCGGGGGGCGGGAGCTCCTACGAGCAGTACTTC	CASSSGGGSSYEQYF
TRBV15	NA	TRBJ1-4	NA	TGTGCCACCAGCAGAGATCGTAGGTTTCGAGGGACCGCAGATGAAAAACTGTTTTTT	CATSRDRRFRGTADEKLFF
TRBV28	NA	TRBJ2-1	NA	TGTGCCAGCAGTCCGCTCAGGGTAGCGATCAATGAGCAGTTCTTC	CASSPLRVAINEQFF
TRBV11-2	medium-sized	TRBJ1-1	TRBD1	TGTGCCAGCAGCTTAGAGTATAACAGGGGGTCTGAAGCTTTCTTT	CASSLEYNRGSEAFF
TRBV7-9	NA	TRBJ1-3	NA	TGTGCCAGCAGCTTTATGGTCCCCGGGACGATATATTTT	CASSFMVPGTIYF
TRBV6-5	few	TRBJ2-1	TRBD2	TGTGCCTCCCGGGGGACTAGGATCCGTGAGCAGTTCTTC	CASRGTRIREQFF
TRBV5-1	few	TRBJ2-3	NA	TGCGCCAGCAGCCCGGACGGCCCCCCAGATACGCAGTATTTT	CASSPDGPPDTQYF
TRBV6-5	few	TRBJ1-4	NA	TGTGCCAGCAGTTACCGGGCAGGGGACGAAAAACTGTTTTTT	CASSYRAGDEKLFF
TRBV7-2	NA	TRBJ2-7	TRBD2	TGTGCCAGCAGCTCCCGACCCCTCGGACTAGCTGTCTACGAGCAGTACTTC	CASSSRPLGLAVYEQYF
TRBV28	NA	TRBJ2-7	TRBD2	TGTGCCAGCAGTCCAATCTGGAGTAGCGGGAGAACCGAGCAGTACTTC	CASSPIWSSGRTEQYF
TRBV29-1	once	TRBJ2-2	NA	TGCAGCGTTGAAAGTGCCCGGCTTGGGGAGCTGTTTTTT	CSVESARLGELFF
TRBV7-9	NA	TRBJ2-5	NA	TGTGCCAGCAGCTTTGGTGCAGGGCTCGGCAGGGAGACCCAGTACTTC	CASSFGAGLGRETQYF
TRBV21-1	NA	TRBJ1-5	NA	TGTGCCAGCAGCATTTCCGGGACAGGGAGCAATCAGCCCCAGCATTTT	CASSISGTGSNQPQHF
TRBV2	NA	TRBJ2-5	TRBD2	TGTGCCAGCAGTGGGGCTAGCGGGAGAATCCAAGAGACCCAGTACTTC	CASSGASGRIQETQYF
TRBV4-1	NA	TRBJ2-6	NA	TGCGCCAGCAGCCAAGAGATTTGGCAGCTGACTCGGGCCAACGTCCTGACTTTC	CASSQEIWQLTRANVLTF
TRBV27	NA	TRBJ2-7	NA	TGTGCCAGCAGTTTGCGGTGGCAACAGTCCTACGAGCAGTACTTC	CASSLRWQQSYEQYF
TRBV6-5	NA	TRBJ1-3	NA	TGTGCCAGCAGTTACTCTAGGGGAAACACCATATATTTT	CASSYSRGNTIYF
TRBV5-1	NA	TRBJ1-4	NA	TGCGCCAGCAGTTGGCGCGGGGAGAATGAAAAACTGTTTTTT	CASSWRGENEKLFF
TRBV19	NA	TRBJ1-5	TRBD1	TGTGCCAGTACCCTACCTTCGGGCAGGGGGAGCAATCAGCCCCAGCATTTT	CASTLPSGRGSNQPQHF
TRBV4-1	NA	TRBJ1-1	NA	TGCGCCAGCAGTCTACAGCTTAGGGTACAGGGAGGGTTCGGAGCTTTCTTT	CASSLQLRVQGGFGAFF
TRBV5-1	NA	TRBJ2-1	NA	TGCGCCAGCAGCGCAAACTACAACAATGAGCAGTTCTTC	CASSANYNNEQFF
TRBV7-8	NA	TRBJ1-2	NA	TGTGCCAGCAGCTTAGTCGTTTCTTACACCCCCTATGGCTACACCTTC	CASSLVVSYTPYGYTF
TRBV5-1	medium-sized	TRBJ2-2	TRBD2	TGCGCCAGCAGCTTGGTGGGCGGGAGGGCCCACACCGGGGAGCTGTTTTTT	CASSLVGGRAHTGELFF
TRBV5-5	NA	TRBJ2-3	NA	TGTGCCAGCAGCTTCCAAGACACAGATACGCAGTATTTT	CASSFQDTDTQYF
TRBV5-5	NA	TRBJ1-5	TRBD1	TGTGCCAGCAGCTTGGGATGGGCACAGGGGGGTCAGCCCCAGCATTTT	CASSLGWAQGGQPQHF
TRBV6-5	NA	TRBJ2-5	TRBD1	TGTGCCAGCAGATGGGGGACAGTTGGAGAGACCCAGTACTTC	CASRWGTVGETQYF
TRBV7-9	few	TRBJ1-2	NA	TGTGCCAGCAGCTCAGACCGGGACACGGGAGGACGGTATGGCTACACCTTC	CASSSDRDTGGRYGYTF
TRBV5-4	once	TRBJ2-3	NA	TGTGCCAGCAGCCTTAGCACAGATACGCAGTATTTT	CASSLSTDTQYF
TRBV29-1	few	TRBJ2-1	TRBD1	TGCAGCGTTGAAAAAAGATCTTCCTCCACAGGGGCTCGGGAGCAGTTCTTC	CSVEKRSSSTGAREQFF
TRBV2	NA	TRBJ2-5	NA	TGTGCCAGCAGTGTCGGAGACCGTGGGCCAGAGACCCAGTACTTC	CASSVGDRGPETQYF
TRBV10-3	few	TRBJ2-5	TRBD2	TGTGCCACTCAGAGCCATTCTAGCGGACAAGAGACCCAGTACTTC	CATQSHSSGQETQYF
TRBV7-8	NA	TRBJ2-1	TRBD2	TGTGCCAGCAGCGCCGGGACTAGCGGGCCGTGGGGTGAGCAGTTCTTC	CASSAGTSGPWGEQFF
TRBV2	NA	TRBJ1-2	TRBD1	TGTGCCATTACCGGGACAGTCTATGGCTACACCTTC	CAITGTVYGYTF
TRBV5-1	NA	TRBJ1-1	NA	TGCGCCAGCAGCGCCGAGATGGCAGGAGCAGAAGCTTTCTTT	CASSAEMAGAEAFF
TRBV5-1	NA	TRBJ2-1	NA	TGCGCCAGCAGCCTAGACGGAGGAATATACAATGAGCAGTTCTTC	CASSLDGGIYNEQFF
TRBV6-5	NA	TRBJ2-5	NA	TGTGCCAGCAGCTACCAACTGGCCGGGGGGACCCAGTACTTC	CASSYQLAGGTQYF
TRBV5-1	NA	TRBJ1-4	NA	TGCGCCAGCAGAGGAACATCGGGGGAGAGGGAAAAACTGTTTTTT	CASRGTSGEREKLFF
TRBV7-9	few	TRBJ2-5	TRBD2	TGTGCCAGCAGCCTCGAGGGACTAGCGGGAGGGTTTCAAGAGACCCAGTACTTC	CASSLEGLAGGFQETQYF
TRBV27	NA	TRBJ2-1	TRBD1	TGTGCCAGCAGTAAGACAGGGGGAGTACACAATGAGCAGTTCTTC	CASSKTGGVHNEQFF